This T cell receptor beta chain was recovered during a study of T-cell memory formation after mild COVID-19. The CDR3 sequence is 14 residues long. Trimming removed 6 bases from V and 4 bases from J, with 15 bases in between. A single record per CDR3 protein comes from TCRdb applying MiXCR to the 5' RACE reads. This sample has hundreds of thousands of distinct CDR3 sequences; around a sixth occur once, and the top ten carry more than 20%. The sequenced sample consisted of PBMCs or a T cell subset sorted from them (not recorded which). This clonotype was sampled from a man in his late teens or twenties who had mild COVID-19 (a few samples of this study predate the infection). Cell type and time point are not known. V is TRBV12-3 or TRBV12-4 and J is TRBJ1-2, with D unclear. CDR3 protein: CASRLKGRFYGYTF. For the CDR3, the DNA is TGTGCCAGCAGGCTCAAAGGAAGATTCTATGGCTACACCTTC.